The 6 T cell receptor beta chains below come from one sample, sequenced in a study of CD8 T cells in ankylosing spondylitis. TCRdb redid the calling of the 5' RACE reads with MiXCR, one entry per CDR3 protein. This sample has around 250,000 distinct CDR3 sequences, with about 10% found just once. Sequencing was done on a sample of blood, either unsorted or a sorted T cell fraction (not recorded which). These receptors originate from a male donor with ankylosing spondylitis or in good health (not recorded which).

This clonotype was seen repeatedly, ten times or more. This chain uses TRBV25-1 with TRBJ1-1; D unclear. Germline loops: CDR1 MGHDK, CDR2 SYGVNS. This CDR3 spans 13 amino acids. Trimming took 3 bases from V and 3 from J, leaving 8 bases between them. CDR3 amino acids: CASSDGGYTEAFF. The CDR3 bases are TGTGCCAGCAGTGACGGTGGGTACACTGAAGCTTTCTTT.

This clonotype has just a few counts. The chain couples TRBV7-2 to TRBJ1-5, with 7 bases matching TRBD1. This CDR3 is 14 amino acids long. Germline V gene sequence: CDR1 SGHTA, CDR2 FQGNSA. V dropped 5 bases and J dropped 4; count of bases not matched to a gene: 5. DNA for the CDR3: TGTGCCAGCAGCCAATACAGGGGAAATCAGCCCCAGCATTTT. Amino acid sequence: CASSQYRGNQPQHF.

The CDR3 protein is CASSHGQPYEQYF. The CDR3 DNA is TGCGCCAGCAGCCATGGGCAGCCCTACGAGCAGTACTTC. This sequence joins TRBV5-1 and TRBJ2-7; D gene unclear. The germline V gene encodes CDR1 SGHRS and CDR2 YFSETQ. Between the trimmed V and J ends, which lost 4 bases and 2 bases, there was a span of 10 bases. The CDR3 runs to 13 residues.

This clonotype occurred many times. The chain joins TRBV15 to TRBJ2-5; no clear D. The CDR3 runs to 14 residues. CDR1 is LNHNV, CDR2 YYDKDF, per germline (reference sequence). The germline V and J ends were trimmed by 5 bases and 3 bases, with 13 bases remaining between them. The CDR3 is CATSPLVGKETQYF. The CDR3 coding sequence is TGTGCCACCAGCCCGTTAGTGGGTAAAGAGACCCAGTACTTC.

This clonotype is a singleton in its sample. V is TRBV10-3 and J is TRBJ2-2, with D perhaps assigned TRBD1 or TRBD2 (6 bases each). The length of the CDR3 is 16 residues. Germline V gives CDR1 ENHRY, CDR2 SYGVKD. The germline V and J ends were trimmed by 0 bases and 1 base, with 9 bases remaining between them. This CDR3 is CAISESGGMNTGELFF. The DNA for the CDR3 is TGTGCCATCAGTGAGTCCGGGGGCATGAACACCGGGGAGCTGTTTTTT.

This clonotype was counted many times. V and J are TRBV9 and TRBJ2-1, with 9 positions matching TRBD1. Per the germline V gene, CDR1 is SGDLS and CDR2 is YYNGEE. The CDR3 length is 15 residues. After removal of 3 bases from V and 5 bases from J, the junction contained 6 bases not matched to a gene. CDR3 coding DNA: TGTGCCAGCAGCGGGCGGGACAGGGCAGACAATGAGCAGTTCTTC. Protein: CASSGRDRADNEQFF.